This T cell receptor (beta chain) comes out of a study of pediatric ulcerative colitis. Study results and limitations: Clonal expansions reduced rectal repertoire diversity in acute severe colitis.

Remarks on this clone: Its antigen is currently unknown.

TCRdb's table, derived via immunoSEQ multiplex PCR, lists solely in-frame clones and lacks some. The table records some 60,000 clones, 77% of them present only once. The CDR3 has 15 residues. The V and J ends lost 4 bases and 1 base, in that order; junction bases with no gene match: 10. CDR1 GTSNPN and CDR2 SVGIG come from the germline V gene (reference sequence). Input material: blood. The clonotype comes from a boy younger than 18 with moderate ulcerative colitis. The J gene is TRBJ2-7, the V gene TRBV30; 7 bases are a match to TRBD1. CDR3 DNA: TGTGCCTGGACTAATACAGGGGTTCGTTCCTACGAGCAGTACTTC. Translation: CAWTNTGVRSYEQYF.